This T cell receptor beta chain was sequenced in a study of blood T cell repertoires in COVID-19. The data were produced by immunoSEQ multiplex PCR, yet TCRdb's version contains in-frame clones alone and is incomplete. The table includes tens of thousands of clones, around 93% detected once. This receptor was obtained from a man aged 45-65 years with acute or convalescent COVID-19. Sequenced: peripheral blood.

The CDR3 nucleotides are TGTGCCAGCAGCCCTCGTGAGGCTGGCACCATATATTTT. Translating it yields CASSPREAGTIYF. This rearrangement joins TRBV13 to TRBJ1-3; no clear D gene. Germline V gene sequence: CDR1 PRHDT, CDR2 FYEKMQ (reference sequence). The CDR3 has 13 amino acids. With 5 bases removed from V and 9 bases from J, the gap between germline ends came to 14 bases.